Below are 24 T cell receptor beta chains sequenced from a single sample in a study of blood T cell repertoires in COVID-19. Some clones are missing from TCRdb's copy, which holds only in-frame ones; the method was immunoSEQ multiplex PCR. This table has 200,000 to 250,000 clones, roughly nine tenths appearing once. Material: PBMCs or T cells enriched from blood (not recorded which). Every receptor here comes from a man younger than 45 who had recovered from COVID-19.

The chain links TRBV6-2 or TRBV6-3 to TRBJ2-5, with no clear D. V lost 2 bases and J lost 5, with 18 bases in between. Germline assignment: CDR1 MNHEY and CDR2 SVGEGT. The CDR3 extends over 16 amino acids. The CDR3 DNA sequence: TGTGCCAGCAGTTACATCTTCGGAGACCATCCGGAGACCCAGTACTTC. Translated: CASSYIFGDHPETQYF.

The chain links TRBV28 to TRBJ2-7; D perhaps matches TRBD1 (6 bases). The germline gives CDR1 MDHEN, CDR2 SYDVKM. The length of the CDR3 is 14 residues. V was pared by 4 bases and J by 0 bases, with 10 bases between. DNA for the CDR3: TGTGCCAGCAGTTGGGGGCCGAGCTCCTACGAGCAGTACTTC. It yields the protein CASSWGPSSYEQYF.

This clone was counted between two and nine times. V usage is TRBV6-5 and J usage is TRBJ2-3; D call uncertain. Between the trimmed V and J ends, which lost 7 bases and 0 bases, there was a span of 14 bases. Germline values: CDR1 MNHEY, CDR2 SVGAGI. CDR3 length equals 15 residues. As DNA, the CDR3 is TGTGCCAGCACCTCCACAGATACTAGCACAGATACGCAGTATTTT. Translated, it gives CASTSTDTSTDTQYF.

This chain joins TRBV18 and TRBJ2-2, with TRBD1 as a possible D gene (6 bases). CDR3 length equals 19 residues. V lost 3 bases, J lost 4 bases, and 24 bases lay in between. Germline V gene lookup returns CDR1 KGHSH and CDR2 LQKENI. The CDR3 DNA follows: TGTGCCAGCTCACCCCTAAAATTACAGGGCTCGGTATTCACCGGGGAGCTGTTTTTT. It specifies CASSPLKLQGSVFTGELFF. The variable domain in full, completed from reference TRBV18 and TRBJ2-2, reads NAGVMQNPRHLVRRRGQEARLRCSPMKGHSHVYWYRQLPEEGLKFMVYLQKENIIDESGMPKERFSAEFPKEGPSILRIQQVVRGDSAAYFCASSPLKLQGSVFTGELFFGEGSRLTVL.

The rearrangement links TRBV28 to TRBJ2-7; 10 positions match TRBD2. This CDR3 has 12 residues. Unmatched junction bases numbered 4, after V lost 10 bases and J lost 4 bases. The germline V gene encodes CDR1 MDHEN and CDR2 SYDVKM. The CDR3 nucleotides read TGTGCCACCAAACTAGCGGGATACGAGCAGTACTTC. Encoded protein: CATKLAGYEQYF.

The V gene is TRBV2, the J gene TRBJ1-2; 9 nucleotides line up with TRBD1. The V gene's germline CDR1 is SNHLY and CDR2 FYNNEI. The V and J ends lost 6 bases and 5 bases, in that order; junction bases with no gene match: 10. This CDR3 is 15 amino acids long. The CDR3 is CASRRRDRVDYGYTF. The DNA for the CDR3 is TGTGCCAGCAGGCGACGGGACAGGGTAGATTATGGCTACACCTTC.

Regarding this clone: The same CDR3 can be traced to other DNA sequences in this sample. CDR3 amino acids: CASSPRTGTNTEAFF. CDR3 coding DNA: TGTGCCAGCAGCCCGCGGACAGGGACGAACACTGAAGCTTTCTTT. The rearrangement links TRBV9 to TRBJ1-1; 8 nucleotides line up with TRBD1. This CDR3 region has 15 residues. The germline gives CDR1 SGDLS, CDR2 YYNGEE. The V and J ends lost 4 bases and 1 base, in that order; junction bases with no gene match: 6.

J is TRBJ2-5 and V is TRBV19, with TRBD2 as a possible D gene (7 bases). Per the germline V gene, CDR1 is LNHDA and CDR2 is SQIVND (reference sequence). V lost 3 bases to trimming and J lost 3 bases, with 14 bases between them. The CDR3 is made up of 15 amino acids. The CDR3 sequence is CASSIFGGGEETQYF. The CDR3 nucleotides are TGTGCCAGTAGTATTTTCGGCGGGGGCGAAGAGACCCAGTACTTC. The full variable domain, completed using reference TRBV19 and TRBJ2-5, is DGGITQSPKYLFRKEGQNVTLSCEQNLNHDAMYWYRQDPGQGLRLIYYSQIVNDFQKGDIAEGYSVSREKKESFPLTVTSAQKNPTAFYLCASSIFGGGEETQYFGPGTRLLVL.

V is TRBV9 and J is TRBJ1-6, with TRBD1 as a possible D gene (6 bases). The CDR3 totals 15 residues. Germline CDR1 is SGDLS and CDR2 is YYNGEE. V lost 3 bases, J lost 7 bases, and 14 bases lay in between. DNA for the CDR3: TGTGCCAGCAGCGCCCAACAGGGAGGGAATTCACCCCTCCACTTT. Residues: CASSAQQGGNSPLHF.

The chain recombines TRBV19 with TRBJ2-2; D possibly corresponds to TRBD1 (6 bases). CDR1 is LNHDA and CDR2 is SQIVND in the germline V gene (reference sequence). The V end was cut by 7 bases, the J end by 3 bases, with 12 bases between. The CDR3 is 14 residues long. This CDR3 reads CASIPDSHTGELFF. In nucleotides, the CDR3 is TGTGCCAGTATCCCGGACAGCCACACCGGGGAGCTGTTTTTT.

The chain joins TRBV3-1 (or the pseudogene TRBV3-2) to TRBJ1-4; 7 positions agree with TRBD1. The V gene end was trimmed by 4 bases and the J gene end by 7 bases; junction bases not matched to a gene: 6. Germline V gene sequence: CDR1 LGHDT, CDR2 YNNKEL (reference sequence). CDR3 length: 14 residues. The CDR3 is CASSRQGDGEKLFF. The CDR3 DNA sequence: TGTGCCAGCAGCCGACAGGGTGATGGTGAAAAACTGTTTTTT.

This chain connects TRBV10-2 to TRBJ1-5; no firm D call. Germline loops: CDR1 WSHSY, CDR2 SAAADI. The CDR3 is 12 residues long. Trimming stripped 8 bases from V and 0 bases from J, with 5 bases between. The chain's CDR3 is CASAVSNQPQHF. Written as DNA, the CDR3 is TGCGCCAGCGCAGTTAGCAATCAGCCCCAGCATTTT.

This clone was detected only a few times. The CDR3 nucleotides read TGCGCCAGCAGCGTTATCACCGGGGAGCTGTTTTTT. This sequence encodes CASSVITGELFF. The chain is built from TRBV5-1 and TRBJ2-2; D is unresolved. This CDR3 has 12 residues. Trimming left V 4 bases short and J 4 bases short, with 5 bases between. Germline lookup yields CDR1 SGHRS and CDR2 YFSETQ.

The J gene is TRBJ2-2, the V gene TRBV18; no firm D call. Trimming left V 0 bases short and J 7 bases short, with 18 bases between. Per the germline V gene, CDR1 is KGHSH and CDR2 is LQKENI. This CDR3 is 17 amino acids long. The CDR3 spells CASSPPDFRLNFGELFF. DNA for the CDR3: TGTGCCAGCTCACCACCCGATTTCCGGTTGAATTTCGGGGAGCTGTTTTTT.

The CDR3 spells CATSDRGQGRRETQYF. CDR3 bases: TGTGCCACCAGTGATCGCGGACAGGGTAGGCGAGAGACCCAGTACTTC. The rearrangement joins TRBV24-1 to TRBJ2-5; 8 bases match TRBD1. This CDR3 is 16 amino acids long. The germline gives CDR1 KGHDR, CDR2 SFDVKD. The V segment lost 3 bases and the J segment 4 bases; nucleotides outside the gene matches: 9.

The chain is built from TRBV18 and TRBJ1-4, with no clear D. There are 14 residues in the CDR3. V lost 3 bases, J lost 3 bases, and 8 bases lay in between. Germline CDR1 KGHSH, CDR2 LQKENI. The CDR3 region is CASSPGESNEKLFF. In nucleotides, the CDR3 is TGTGCCAGCTCACCGGGCGAGTCTAATGAAAAACTGTTTTTT.

V gene TRBV7-2 combines with J gene TRBJ1-5; D remains unclear. V gave up 5 bases and J gave up 9 bases, with 11 bases separating them. The CDR3 consists of 12 residues. Germline V CDR1 and CDR2: SGHTA, FQGNSA. The CDR3 loop is CASSPAGRPQHF. The CDR3 region has the DNA TGTGCCAGCAGCCCAGCCGGGAGGCCCCAGCATTTT.

The gene calls are TRBV6-5 and TRBJ2-7, with D perhaps matching TRBD1 (6 bases). Trimming removed 0 bases from V and 4 bases from J, with 13 bases in between. Germline values: CDR1 MNHEY, CDR2 SVGAGI. This CDR3 is built from 15 residues. For the CDR3, the DNA is TGTGCCAGCAGTTACTCAGAAACAGGGAATTACGAGCAGTACTTC. It is translated as CASSYSETGNYEQYF.

This chain links TRBV5-1 with TRBJ1-5, with D tentatively TRBD1 (5 bases). This CDR3 has 15 amino acids. Germline V gene sequence: CDR1 SGHRS, CDR2 YFSETQ. The V and J ends lost 2 bases and 6 bases respectively, with 15 bases between them. DNA for the CDR3: TGCGCCAGCAGCTTAGATCCAGGGAATGGTCAGCCCCAGCATTTT. Translated: CASSLDPGNGQPQHF.

The V gene is TRBV9, the J gene TRBJ2-2; 11 nucleotides line up with TRBD2. The ends lost 4 bases at V and 1 base at J; junction bases unmatched: 12. The CDR3 has 19 residues. In germline, CDR1 is SGDLS, CDR2 YYNGEE. CDR3 amino acids: CASSPPLLAGARNTGELFF. The CDR3 DNA reads as TGTGCCAGCAGCCCTCCACTACTAGCGGGGGCCAGGAACACCGGGGAGCTGTTTTTT. The full variable domain, with the rest looked up from reference TRBV9 and TRBJ2-2, is DSGVTQTPKHLITATGQRVTLRCSPRSGDLSVYWYQQSLDQGLQFLIQYYNGEERAKGNILERFSAQQFPDLHSELNLSSLELGDSALYFCASSPPLLAGARNTGELFFGEGSRLTVL.

The chain employs TRBV7-9 and TRBJ2-3; the D gene is possibly TRBD2 (5 bases). The ends were cut back, 8 bases at V and 5 bases at J, with 14 bases in the middle. Per germline, CDR1 SEHNR and CDR2 FQNEAQ (reference sequence). The CDR3 is 13 amino acids. The CDR3 spells CASLSAILDTQYF. For the CDR3, the DNA is TGTGCCAGCCTTAGCGCAATTTTAGATACGCAGTATTTT. Combining the CDR3 with reference TRBV7-9 and TRBJ2-3 gives the whole variable domain DTGVSQNPRHKITKRGQNVTFRCDPISEHNRLYWYRQTLGQGPEFLTYFQNEAQLEKSRLLSDRFSAERPKGSFSTLEIQRTEQGDSAMYLCASLSAILDTQYFGPGTRLTVL.

This sequence joins TRBV14 and TRBJ2-3, with 12 positions matching TRBD2. There are 16 residues in the CDR3. Per germline, CDR1 SGHDN and CDR2 FVKESK. With V trimmed by 4 bases and J by 3 bases, 5 bases remained unmatched. The DNA of the CDR3 is TGTGCCAGCAGCCCGCCGACTAGCGGGAGAACAGATACGCAGTATTTT. Encoded protein: CASSPPTSGRTDTQYF.

The V call is TRBV7-9, the J call TRBJ1-1; D gene uncertain. The CDR3 contains 13 residues. Germline assignment: CDR1 SEHNR and CDR2 FQNEAQ (reference sequence). V was clipped by 11 bases and J by 1 base, with 14 bases between them. CDR3 coding DNA: TGTGCCGGAAAAGGACTTACGAACACTGAAGCTTTCTTT. This translates into CAGKGLTNTEAFF.

The chain couples TRBV19 to TRBJ2-1; 8 bases are shared with TRBD1. Germline CDR1 and CDR2: LNHDA and SQIVND (reference sequence). The CDR3 spans 13 residues. V dropped 5 bases and J dropped 7; count of bases not matched to a gene: 4. CDR3 residues: CASSVQGGNEQFF. The CDR3 DNA reads as TGTGCCAGTAGTGTACAGGGGGGAAATGAGCAGTTCTTC.